This TCR beta chain was sequenced for a study of T cell changes during pregnancy in multiple sclerosis. Sequencing was performed with immunoSEQ multiplex PCR; in TCRdb, only in-frame clones are kept and a portion is missing. This sample has fewer than 110,000 clones, with under 95% found just once. The germline V gene has CDR1 SGHAT and CDR2 FQDESV (reference sequence). This CDR3 contains 15 residues. V gave up 1 base and J gave up 0 bases, with 9 bases separating them. Sequenced here: peripheral blood, sampled in the third trimester of pregnancy. The receptor was isolated from a female donor in good health, enrolled as a control in a pregnancy study. This sequence joins TRBV11-1 and TRBJ1-1, with D perhaps TRBD1 (5 bases). CDR3: CASSLVGRVNTEAFF. The CDR3 DNA sequence: TGTGCCAGCAGCTTAGTTGGCAGGGTGAACACTGAAGCTTTCTTT.